A single sample gave rise to the 16 T cell receptor beta chains below, sequenced in a study of blood T cell repertoires in COVID-19. Some clones are missing from TCRdb's copy, which holds only in-frame ones; the method was immunoSEQ multiplex PCR. The table records about 52,000 clones, 90% of them present only once. Source material: peripheral blood. These receptors all come from a human donor in a cohort sampled during active COVID-19.

In its sample, this clone was seen a few times. The rearrangement uses TRBV7-8 and TRBJ1-1; 9 bases fit TRBD1. Germline V gives CDR1 SGHVS, CDR2 FQNEAQ. J lost 5 bases, V lost 2 bases, and 9 bases had no gene match. The CDR3 totals 16 residues. This CDR3 reads CASSLTGTGWSTEAFF. The CDR3 DNA reads as TGTGCCAGCAGCTTAACCGGGACAGGGTGGTCGACTGAAGCTTTCTTT.

This chain joins TRBV27 and TRBJ2-4; tentative D call: TRBD2 (5 bases). Per germline, CDR1 MNHEY and CDR2 SMNVEV (reference sequence). The ends were cut back, 2 bases at V and 6 bases at J, with 17 bases in the middle. This CDR3 is built from 16 residues. The CDR3 nucleotides read TGTGCCAGCAGTTTAGTTAGCGCCCGACGGGGAAACATTCAGTACTTC. It yields the protein CASSLVSARRGNIQYF.

The V and J genes are TRBV19 and TRBJ2-1, with 8 nucleotides matching TRBD1. Germline V gene sequence: CDR1 LNHDA, CDR2 SQIVND (reference sequence). The CDR3 covers 15 residues. The V gene end was trimmed by 3 bases and the J gene end by 6 bases; junction bases not matched to a gene: 7. Written as DNA, the CDR3 is TGTGCCAGTAGTATTGGACAGGGTTGGGTCAATGAGCAGTTCTTC. It encodes CASSIGQGWVNEQFF.

The gene calls are TRBV6-1 and TRBJ2-5; the D gene is possibly TRBD2 (6 bases). Trimming took off 3 bases at V and 5 bases at J, with 13 bases between the two ends. Germline lookup yields CDR1 MNHNS and CDR2 SASEGT. This CDR3 is 14 amino acids long. CDR3 bases: TGTGCCAGCAGTGATTGGTCTAGCGAGGAGACCCAGTACTTC. Its protein is CASSDWSSEETQYF.

This chain uses TRBV28 with TRBJ2-5; 7 bases match TRBD2. V was clipped by 2 bases and J by 4 bases; unmatched bases: 4. The CDR3 has 14 residues. Germline-derived CDR1 and CDR2 are MDHEN and SYDVKM. The CDR3 bases are TGTGCCAGCAGTTTACCCGGCGGGAGAGAGACCCAGTACTTC. Translation gives CASSLPGGRETQYF.

V gene TRBV4-2 combines with J gene TRBJ2-1; D possibly corresponds to TRBD2 (6 bases). The V gene's germline CDR1 is LGHNA and CDR2 YNFKEQ. The V and J ends lost 0 bases and 15 bases respectively, with 18 bases between them. This CDR3 is built from 14 residues. CDR3 region: CASSQDAETRGRFF. The CDR3 coding sequence is TGTGCCAGCAGCCAAGATGCCGAGACTAGAGGGCGGTTCTTC.

The chain has TRBV5-1 and TRBJ1-1, with TRBD1 matching 7 bases. Per germline, CDR1 SGHRS and CDR2 YFSETQ. J was trimmed by 1 base and V by 5 bases; bases with no gene match: 8. The CDR3 extends over 15 amino acids. The CDR3 sequence: CASRRGGEGNTEAFF. In DNA, the CDR3 is TGCGCCAGCAGGAGAGGGGGCGAGGGGAACACTGAAGCTTTCTTT.

This chain links TRBV28 with TRBJ2-1, with TRBD2 identical over 10 bases. J was trimmed by 4 bases and V by 5 bases; bases with no gene match: 5. The length of the CDR3 is 15 residues. Germline V gene lookup returns CDR1 MDHEN and CDR2 SYDVKM. The chain's CDR3 is CASSPPSGGYNEQFF. The CDR3 DNA reads as TGTGCCAGCAGTCCCCCTAGCGGGGGATACAATGAGCAGTTCTTC.

The gene calls are TRBV5-1 and TRBJ1-1; D call uncertain. Trimming shortened V by 0 bases and J by 5 bases, and 14 bases separated the two germline ends. This CDR3 region has 15 residues. Germline-derived CDR1 and CDR2 are SGHRS and YFSETQ. The CDR3 region has the DNA TGCGCCAGCAGCTTGGATCGGCGAGCCGGGACTGAAGCTTTCTTT. As protein: CASSLDRRAGTEAFF.

The DNA for the CDR3 is TGTGCCAGCAGGCAAGGGGTAATAGGCACAGATACGCAGTATTTT. This encodes CASRQGVIGTDTQYF. This chain links TRBV2 with TRBJ2-3; possibly TRBD1 for D (5 bases). CDR1 is SNHLY and CDR2 is FYNNEI in the germline V gene. This CDR3 spans 15 amino acids. The V and J ends lost 6 bases and 1 base respectively, with 14 bases between them. The variable domain in full, completed from reference TRBV2 and TRBJ2-3, reads EPEVTQTPSHQVTQMGQEVILRCVPISNHLYFYWYRQILGQKVEFLVSFYNNEISEKSEIFDDQFSVERPDGSNFTLKIRSTKLEDSAMYFCASRQGVIGTDTQYFGPGTRLTVL.

The chain links TRBV5-4 to TRBJ1-2; D might be TRBD1 (6 bases). V was cut by 6 bases and J by 0 bases, with 12 bases left in between. CDR1 is SGHNT and CDR2 is YYREEE in the germline V gene (reference sequence). The CDR3 runs to 14 residues. The CDR3 loop is CASTTGTPNYGYTF. For the CDR3, the DNA is TGTGCCAGCACCACCGGGACACCTAACTATGGCTACACCTTC.

The chain combines TRBV19 with TRBJ2-2; D is possibly TRBD1 (5 bases). The ends were cut back, 5 bases at V and 4 bases at J, with 11 bases in the middle. CDR1 is LNHDA, CDR2 SQIVND, per germline (reference sequence). The CDR3 consists of 14 residues. The CDR3 reads CASSEQVATGELFF. CDR3 nucleotides: TGTGCCAGTAGTGAACAGGTAGCCACCGGGGAGCTGTTTTTT.

The rearrangement joins TRBV27 to TRBJ2-2; D perhaps matches TRBD1 (6 bases). Trimming removed 5 bases from V and 2 bases from J, with 15 bases in between. This CDR3 is 16 amino acids long. Germline-derived CDR1 and CDR2 are MNHEY and SMNVEV (reference sequence). In nucleotides, the CDR3 is TGTGCCAGCAGTCTCCGGACAGTTCGAAACACCGGGGAGCTGTTTTTT. Its translation: CASSLRTVRNTGELFF.

The chain carries TRBV4-1 and TRBJ2-2, with TRBD2 matching 14 bases. In germline, CDR1 is MGHRA, CDR2 YSYEKL. There are 18 residues in the CDR3. V gave up 4 bases and J gave up 3 bases; unmatched junction bases: 7. DNA of the CDR3: TGCGCCAGCAGCCCTATTAGACTAGCGGGAGGGTACACCGGGGAGCTGTTTTTT. Its protein product is CASSPIRLAGGYTGELFF.

The chain is built from TRBV5-4 and TRBJ2-5; no reliable D call. V lost 2 bases to trimming and J lost 4 bases, with 6 bases between them. The germline CDR1 and CDR2 sequences are SGHNT and YYREEE (reference sequence). The CDR3 contains 12 residues. The DNA of the CDR3 is TGTGCCAGCAGCTTCCCCGGAGAGACCCAGTACTTC. This translates into CASSFPGETQYF. The variable domain in full, with the rest retrieved from reference TRBV5-4 and TRBJ2-5, is ETGVTQSPTHLIKTRGQQVTLRCSSQSGHNTVSWYQQALGQGPQFIFQYYREEENGRGNFPPRFSGLQFPNYSSELNVNALELDDSALYLCASSFPGETQYFGPGTRLLVL.

The V and J genes are TRBV18 and TRBJ1-2, with 12 positions matching TRBD1. This CDR3 has 15 amino acids. J was trimmed by 8 bases and V by 7 bases; bases with no gene match: 11. Germline CDR1 reads KGHSH; CDR2 reads LQKENI. The CDR3 DNA reads TGTGCCAGCTTACCGGGACAGGGGGCCCGGCGCGGCTACACCTTC. Its translation: CASLPGQGARRGYTF.